This T cell receptor beta chain was profiled in a study of control samples from healthy donors and cancer patients. The CDR3 spans 15 residues. Germline V gives CDR1 KGHDR, CDR2 SFDVKD. Trimming cost V 7 bases and J 5 bases; bases outside gene matches: 7. The assay was immunoSEQ multiplex PCR, and TCRdb's table has in-frame clones only and misses some. The table lists about 49,000 clones, around 85% of them singletons. V is TRBV24-1 and J is TRBJ1-5; 10 bases align to TRBD1. The sample taken for sequencing was PBMCs. The origin of this receptor is a woman aged 50 to 60 with lung cancer. The CDR3 DNA reads TGTGCCACCAGCGGGACAGGACAGGGGGATCAGCCCCAGCATTTT. Translation: CATSGTGQGDQPQHF.